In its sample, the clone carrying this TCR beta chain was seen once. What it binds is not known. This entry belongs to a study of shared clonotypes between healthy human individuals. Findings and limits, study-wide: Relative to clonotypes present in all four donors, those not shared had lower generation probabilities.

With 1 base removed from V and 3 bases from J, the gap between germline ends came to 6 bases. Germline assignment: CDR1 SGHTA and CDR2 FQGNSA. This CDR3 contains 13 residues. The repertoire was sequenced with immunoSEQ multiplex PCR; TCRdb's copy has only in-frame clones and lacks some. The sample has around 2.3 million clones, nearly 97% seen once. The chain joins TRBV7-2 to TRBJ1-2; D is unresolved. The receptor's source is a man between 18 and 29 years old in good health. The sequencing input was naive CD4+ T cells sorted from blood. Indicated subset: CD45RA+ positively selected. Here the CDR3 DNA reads TGTGCCAGCAGCTTAGACCAGGACTATGGCTACACCTTC. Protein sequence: CASSLDQDYGYTF.